This T cell receptor (beta chain) appears in the sequencing data of a study of human T cells and chemical hapten exposure (dated by TCRdb to the early 2020s). Looking at the study overall: For sensitization, 2% DPC in acetone was applied to an approximately 2 cm by approximately 2 cm area of upper inner arm skin. Patients additionally received weekly therapeutic DPC doses to the scalp throughout the approximately 24-week study period. Patch testing was done on the upper back using Finn chambers containing 0.01% DPC, and results were scored after 6 days according to International Contact Dermatitis Research Group standards. Alopecia areata with under or over 50% scalp involvement, alopecia totalis and alopecia universalis were represented in the patient cohort, which was mostly female. Libraries were pooled for sequencing, and variation in per-sample TCR yields was attributed mainly to small differences in library volumes within the pool. This study followed changes in the peripheral blood TCR repertoire in vivo during primary and secondary sensitization of alopecia patients to the hapten diphenylcyclopropenone (DPC). Blood samples were taken from patients before sensitization (week 0) and then at 2, 6 and about 24 weeks after DPC sensitization. Around 29 alopecia patients provided blood for TCR sequencing at one to four time points (pre-sensitization, 2, 6 and 24 weeks).

Library preparation employed RACE. Sequencer: NextSeq 500. During library preparation, unique molecular identifiers were attached to individual cDNA molecules so that TCRs could be counted quantitatively and reproducibly. From each blood RNA sample, both TCR alpha and TCR beta chains were sequenced. As for the authors' bioinformatics: Samples had a median of around 92,000 TCRs, with a range from about 23,224 to 700,000. The Decombinator software suite was used to annotate the V, J and CDR3 of the TCR reads. Every sample was subsampled to the same number of TCRs (28,000) for the PS versus PT1 abundance plots. TCRs were defined as expanded if absent before sensitization and observed at least eight times at the 2-week time point. TCRdb took the public reads, trimmed them with fastp at Q25, ran MiXCR for clone calling and kept in-frame beta chains. Rows matching on CDR3 protein sequence are summarized as one entry with the most common DNA and genes. These V and J calls are TCRdb output, not the study's own analysis. The sample records 190,000 or so distinct CDR3 sequences, 25% to 30% of which are singletons. Just under 3% of the sample is held by the ten biggest clonotypes.

Details on this clonotype: No antigen is known for it. Base qualities were left out, and no much larger clone turns up one base away.

In the paper's terms, the time point label means: pre-sensitization, week 0. This specimen's treatment or condition label, per the study, means: therapeutic diphenylcyclopropenone sensitization with weekly scalp DPC. Blood at each patch-test visit was drawn before the patch test was applied. Patients were considered eligible if aged 18 to 70, diagnosed with alopecia and deemed suitable for DPC therapy, and patients were excluded if pregnant. Total RNA was isolated from unfractionated whole blood collected in Tempus Blood RNA tubes. Relative to germline, V is missing 6 bases and J is missing 8 bases, with 10 bases of the junction outside any gene match. The CDR3 runs 13 residues from the cysteine to the phenylalanine. Only the CDR3 DNA stays, 39 bases, in frame from base 1. CDR1 and CDR2 (SQVTM, ANQGSEA) derive from the germline V gene. General findings and caveats noted by the study authors: Repeated subsampling changed both the strength of the expansion versus patch-test correlation and the threshold at which the correlation became significant. Compared with pre-sensitization or healthy control sets, expanded TCRs formed significantly more large CDR3 similarity clusters, which is consistent with antigen-driven responses. The number of PT1 expanded TCRs positively correlated with patch test score, significant at thresholds 8, 16 and 32 but not 4. All patients had alopecia, a presumed autoimmune disease, so their immune response might differ from that of healthy individuals. DPC sensitization did not change how many TCRs were above 1 in 1000 frequency, and no evidence was found of alterations in global repertoire structure.

The chain uses TRBV29-1 and TRBJ2-4, and 7 junction bases match TRBD1. The TCR sequence derives from a woman in her 30s with alopecia areata. Some clones in this sample may be carry-over from other donors' samples. Sequencing was performed on whole blood, taken in connection with sensitization to the hapten diphenylcyclopropenone (DPC). The CDR3 reads as follows: CSVQTGRSYIQYF. DNA sequence: TGCAGCGTACAGACAGGGAGATCGTACATTCAGTACTTC.